Described below is a single T cell receptor (beta chain) sequence and its context. What it recognizes is unknown. The data derive from a study of OX40 agonist ivuxolimab in advanced cancers. Study-wide findings and caveats: Relative to CD4+, CD8+ T cells held more expanded clones on average.

Individuals having autoimmune disease history or systemic immunosuppression were not enrolled. Blood draws occurred at baseline, cycle 4 day 1, and cycle 7 day 1. Generated by immunoSEQ multiplex PCR, the TCRdb table keeps only in-frame clones and is missing some. The data contain more than 25,000 clones, about 81% of them singletons. Germline V lookup: CDR1 MNHNS, CDR2 SASEGT. This CDR3 comprises 16 residues. The sequencing here drew on CD4+ or CD8+ T cells sorted from blood, taken in a trial of the OX40 agonist ivuxolimab. The receptor was isolated from an adult with an advanced solid tumor such as melanoma, head and neck, liver or kidney cancer. The chain recombines TRBV6-1 with TRBJ2-5, with 13 bases lining up with TRBD2. Gene TRBJ2-7 matches the end of the DNA better, so the J call may be wrong. The CDR3 region is CASSETGLAGNYEQYF. CDR3 sequence (DNA): TGTGCCAGCAGTGAAACGGGACTAGCGGGAAATTACGAGCAGTACTTC.